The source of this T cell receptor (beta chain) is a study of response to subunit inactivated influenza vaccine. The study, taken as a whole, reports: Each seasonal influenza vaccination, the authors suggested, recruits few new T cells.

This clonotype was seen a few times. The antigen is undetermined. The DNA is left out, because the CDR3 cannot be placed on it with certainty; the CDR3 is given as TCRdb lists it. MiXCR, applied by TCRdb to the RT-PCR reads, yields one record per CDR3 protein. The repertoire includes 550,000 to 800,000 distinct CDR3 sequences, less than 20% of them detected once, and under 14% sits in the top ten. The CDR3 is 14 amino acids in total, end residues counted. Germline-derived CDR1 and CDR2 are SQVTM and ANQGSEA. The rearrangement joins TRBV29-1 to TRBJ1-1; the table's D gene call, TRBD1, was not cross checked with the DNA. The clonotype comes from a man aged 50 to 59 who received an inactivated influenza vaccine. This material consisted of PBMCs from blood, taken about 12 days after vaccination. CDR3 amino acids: CSVRARELNTEAFF.